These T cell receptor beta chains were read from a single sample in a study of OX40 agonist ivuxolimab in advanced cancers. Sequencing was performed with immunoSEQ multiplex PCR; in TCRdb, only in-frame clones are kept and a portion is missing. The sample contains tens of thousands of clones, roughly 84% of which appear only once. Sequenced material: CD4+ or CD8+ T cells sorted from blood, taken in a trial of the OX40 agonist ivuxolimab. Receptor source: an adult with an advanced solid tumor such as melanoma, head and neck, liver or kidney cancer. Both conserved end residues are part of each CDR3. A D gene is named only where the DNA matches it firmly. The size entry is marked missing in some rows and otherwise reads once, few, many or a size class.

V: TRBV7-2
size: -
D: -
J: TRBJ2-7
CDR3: CASSSDRYSYEQYF
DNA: TGTGCCAGCAGCTCTGACAGGTACTCCTACGAGCAGTACTTC

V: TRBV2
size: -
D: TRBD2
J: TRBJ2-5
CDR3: CASRAGGMETQYF
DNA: TGTGCCAGCAGGGCGGGGGGGATGGAGACCCAGTACTTC

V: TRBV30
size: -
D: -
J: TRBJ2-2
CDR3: CAWKHTGELFF
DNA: TGTGCCTGGAAACACACCGGGGAGCTGTTTTTT

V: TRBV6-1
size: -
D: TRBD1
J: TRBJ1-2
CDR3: CASSEAWTGHYGYTF
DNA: TGTGCCAGCAGTGAAGCCTGGACAGGGCACTATGGCTACACCTTC

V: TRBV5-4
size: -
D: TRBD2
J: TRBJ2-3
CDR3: CASSLALAGTDTQYF
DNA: TGTGCCAGCAGCTTGGCGCTAGCGGGCACAGATACGCAGTATTTT

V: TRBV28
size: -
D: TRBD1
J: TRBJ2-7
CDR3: CASETGTGYEQYF
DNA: TGTGCCAGCGAAACCGGGACAGGCTACGAGCAGTACTTC

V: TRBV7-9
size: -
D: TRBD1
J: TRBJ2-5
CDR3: CASSPRQGGGETQYF
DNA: TGTGCCAGCAGCCCTCGACAGGGGGGAGGGGAGACCCAGTACTTC

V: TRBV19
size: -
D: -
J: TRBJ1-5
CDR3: CASSIGGKGQPQHF
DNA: TGTGCCAGTAGTATCGGGGGGAAGGGTCAGCCCCAGCATTTT

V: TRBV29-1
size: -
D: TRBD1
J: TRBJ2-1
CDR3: CSVPFDRGLRHEQFF
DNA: TGCAGCGTTCCTTTTGACAGGGGGCTCCGCCATGAGCAGTTCTTC

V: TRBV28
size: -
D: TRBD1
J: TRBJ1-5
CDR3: CASSLAGGQGADQPQHF
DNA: TGTGCCAGCAGTTTGGCCGGGGGACAGGGGGCCGATCAGCCCCAGCATTTT

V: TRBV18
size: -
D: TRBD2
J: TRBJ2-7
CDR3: CASSPASGIDEQYF
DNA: TGTGCCAGCTCACCAGCTAGCGGGATCGACGAGCAGTACTTC

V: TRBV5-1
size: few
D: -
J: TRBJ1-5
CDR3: CASSPGGGSNQPQHF
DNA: TGCGCCAGCAGCCCCGGGGGGGGAAGCAATCAGCCCCAGCATTTT

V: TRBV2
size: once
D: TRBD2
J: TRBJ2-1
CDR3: CASQTGTRTNEQFF
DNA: TGTGCCAGTCAGACCGGGACTAGGACGAATGAGCAGTTCTTC

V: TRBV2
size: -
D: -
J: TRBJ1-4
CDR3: CASSEYQGVNEKLFF
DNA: TGTGCCAGCAGTGAATATCAGGGTGTAAATGAAAAACTGTTTTTT

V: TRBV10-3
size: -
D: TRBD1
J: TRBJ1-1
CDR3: CATTSARGNAEAFF
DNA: TGTGCCACTACCTCAGCCAGGGGGAACGCTGAAGCTTTCTTT

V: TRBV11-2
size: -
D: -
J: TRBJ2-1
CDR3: CASSLEGASGGNEQFF
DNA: TGTGCCAGCAGCTTAGAGGGGGCTAGCGGTGGCAATGAGCAGTTCTTC

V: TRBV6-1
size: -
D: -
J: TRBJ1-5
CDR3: CASSEWGRGLNQPQHF
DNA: TGTGCCAGCAGTGAATGGGGCAGGGGCCTCAATCAGCCCCAGCATTTT

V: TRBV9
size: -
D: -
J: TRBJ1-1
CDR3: CASSVDGYTEAFF
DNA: TGTGCCAGCAGCGTCGACGGTTACACTGAAGCTTTCTTT

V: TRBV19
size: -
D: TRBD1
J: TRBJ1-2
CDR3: CASSMQGGNNYGYTF
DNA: TGTGCCAGTAGTATGCAGGGGGGAAATAACTATGGCTACACCTTC

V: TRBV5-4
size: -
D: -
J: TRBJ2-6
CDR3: CASSSFSGANVLTF
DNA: TGTGCCAGCAGCTCCTTCTCTGGGGCCAACGTCCTGACTTTC

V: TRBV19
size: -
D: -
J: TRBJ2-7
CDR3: CASSDSGTPVYEQYF
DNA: TGTGCCAGTAGTGATTCCGGGACACCCGTCTACGAGCAGTACTTC

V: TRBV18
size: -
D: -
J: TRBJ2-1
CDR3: CASSLGQSSYNEQFF
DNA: TGTGCCAGCTCCCTCGGACAAAGCTCCTACAATGAGCAGTTCTTC

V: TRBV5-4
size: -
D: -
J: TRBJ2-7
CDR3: CASSLAPGSYEQYF
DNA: TGTGCCAGCAGCTTGGCGCCGGGCTCCTACGAGCAGTACTTC